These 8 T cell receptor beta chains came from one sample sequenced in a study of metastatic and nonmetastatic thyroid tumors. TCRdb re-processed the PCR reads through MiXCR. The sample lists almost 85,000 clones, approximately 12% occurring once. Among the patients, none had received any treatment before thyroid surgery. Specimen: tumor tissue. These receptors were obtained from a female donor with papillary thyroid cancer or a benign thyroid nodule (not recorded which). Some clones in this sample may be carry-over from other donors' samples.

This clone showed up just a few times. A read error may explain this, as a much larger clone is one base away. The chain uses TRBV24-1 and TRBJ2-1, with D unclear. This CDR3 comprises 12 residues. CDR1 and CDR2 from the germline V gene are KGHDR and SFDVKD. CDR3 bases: TGTGCCACCATTGATTTAGCTGGGCGGCAGTTCTTC. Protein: CATIDLAGRQFF.

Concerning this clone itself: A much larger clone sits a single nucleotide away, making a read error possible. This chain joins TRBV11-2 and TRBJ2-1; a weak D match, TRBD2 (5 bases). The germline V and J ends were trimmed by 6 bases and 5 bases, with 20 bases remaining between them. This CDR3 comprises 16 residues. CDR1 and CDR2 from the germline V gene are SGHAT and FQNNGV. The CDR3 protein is CASRPAGLGYDNEQFF. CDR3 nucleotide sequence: TGTGCCAGCAGGCCGGCGGGTCTAGGGTACGACAATGAGCAGTTCTTC.

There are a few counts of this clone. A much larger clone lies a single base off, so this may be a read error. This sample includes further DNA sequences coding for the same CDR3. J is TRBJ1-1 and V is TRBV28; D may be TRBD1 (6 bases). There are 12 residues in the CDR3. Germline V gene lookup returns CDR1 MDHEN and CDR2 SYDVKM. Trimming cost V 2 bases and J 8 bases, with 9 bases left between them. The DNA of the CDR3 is TGTGCCAGCAGTTTAGGGGGGCCCGAAGCTTTCTTT. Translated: CASSLGGPEAFF.

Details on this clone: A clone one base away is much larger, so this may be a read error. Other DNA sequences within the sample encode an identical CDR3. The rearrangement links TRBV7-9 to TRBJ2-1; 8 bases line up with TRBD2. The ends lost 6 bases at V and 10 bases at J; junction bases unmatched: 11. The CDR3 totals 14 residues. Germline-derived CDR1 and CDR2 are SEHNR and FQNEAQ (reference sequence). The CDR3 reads CASSSSGSVGEQFF. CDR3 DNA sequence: TGTGCCAGCAGTTCGAGCGGGAGCGTTGGGGAGCAGTTCTTC.

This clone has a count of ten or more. The CDR3 reads CASYNPKETQYF. CDR3 DNA sequence: TGTGCCAGCTATAACCCCAAAGAGACCCAGTACTTC. The chain employs TRBV6-1 and TRBJ2-5; D not resolved. The CDR3 loop spans 12 amino acids. Trimming left V 8 bases short and J 3 bases short, with 10 bases between. Germline V gene lookup returns CDR1 MNHNS and CDR2 SASEGT.

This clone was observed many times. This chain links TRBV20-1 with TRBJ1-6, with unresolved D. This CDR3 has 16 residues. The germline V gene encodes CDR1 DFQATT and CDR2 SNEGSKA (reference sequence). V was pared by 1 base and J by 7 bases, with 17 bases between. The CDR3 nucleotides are TGCAGTGCTAGAGTACTCGCCGGGCCATTAAATTCACCCCTCCACTTT. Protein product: CSARVLAGPLNSPLHF.

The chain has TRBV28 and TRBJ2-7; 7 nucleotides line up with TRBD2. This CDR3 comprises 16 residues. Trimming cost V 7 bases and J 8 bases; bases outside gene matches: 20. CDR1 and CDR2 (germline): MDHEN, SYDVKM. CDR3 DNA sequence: TGTGCCAGCACCTCCTTTTACGGCGGGAGCCTTAACAAGCAGTACTTC. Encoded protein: CASTSFYGGSLNKQYF.

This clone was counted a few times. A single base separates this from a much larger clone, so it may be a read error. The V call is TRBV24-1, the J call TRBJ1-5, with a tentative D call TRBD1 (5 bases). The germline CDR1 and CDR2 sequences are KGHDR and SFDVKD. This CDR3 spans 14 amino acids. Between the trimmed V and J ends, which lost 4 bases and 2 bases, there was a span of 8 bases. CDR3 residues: CATSDRDGNQPQHF. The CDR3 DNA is TGTGCCACCAGTGACAGGGACGGCAATCAGCCCCAGCATTTT.